These 28 T cell receptor beta chains were sequenced from one sample in a study of cytomegalovirus exposure and HLA in healthy donors (dated by TCRdb to 2016 to 2017). The library was built by means of the immunoSEQ multiplex PCR assay. For the multiplex PCR, a mixture combining 60 forward primers for TCR Vbeta segments and 13 reverse primers for TCR Jbeta segments was used. Drawn from immuneACCESS, this table holds only the in-frame rearrangements with V and J called that TCRdb kept. Clones are partly lost; checked studies trace under half to an unresolved V gene and leave the rest unexplained. The sample records around 130,000 clones, around 78% of which are singletons. The ten largest clones add up to over 1.5% of the sample. Input material: PBMCs. Receptors originate from a woman in her fifties or sixties in good health and CMV-seronegative.

The chain's CDR3 is CASSLFSGGESKNIQYF. Written as DNA, the CDR3 is TGTGCCAGCAGTTTATTCTCCGGAGGGGAGTCCAAAAACATTCAGTACTTC. V and J are TRBV27 and TRBJ2-4; a possible D gene is TRBD2 (6 bases). CDR3 length: 17 residues. V was clipped by 1 base and J by 2 bases, with 15 bases between them. Per the germline V gene, CDR1 is MNHEY and CDR2 is SMNVEV (reference sequence).

The CDR3 protein is CASKRTSGHNEQFF. CDR3 coding DNA: TGTGCCAGCAAAAGGACTAGCGGACACAATGAGCAGTTCTTC. The chain recombines TRBV7-3 with TRBJ2-1; 10 bases are shared with TRBD2. This CDR3 comprises 14 residues. J gave up 5 bases and V 7 bases, and 5 bases lay outside the gene matches. Germline-derived CDR1 and CDR2 are SGHTA and FQGTGA.

This rearrangement joins TRBV4-2 to TRBJ2-1, with D possibly TRBD2 on 6 matching bases. V was cut by 1 base and J by 5 bases, with 15 bases left in between. Germline V gives CDR1 LGHNA, CDR2 YNFKEQ. This CDR3 has 16 residues. The CDR3 DNA follows: TGTGCCAGCAGCCAAGGTAGCAGGCGGGGCCACAATGAGCAGTTCTTC. Protein: CASSQGSRRGHNEQFF.

The chain combines TRBV4-3 with TRBJ2-5; 8 bases fit TRBD2. The J segment lost 4 bases and the V segment lost 6 bases, leaving 10 bases of the junction unmatched. CDR1 is LGHNA, CDR2 YSLEER, per germline. This CDR3 contains 15 residues. CDR3 sequence: CASSLGAGGVETQYF. CDR3 DNA sequence: TGCGCCAGCAGTCTTGGGGCGGGGGGCGTAGAGACCCAGTACTTC.

V and J are TRBV27 and TRBJ1-5; possible D gene TRBD1, 5 bases. The germline V and J ends were trimmed by 8 bases and 1 base, with 12 bases remaining between them. CDR3 size: 14 residues. The germline V gene encodes CDR1 MNHEY and CDR2 SMNVEV (reference sequence). CDR3 DNA: TGTGCCAGCCGTACAGGTTTAAGCAATCAGCCCCAGCATTTT. Translated: CASRTGLSNQPQHF.

V gene TRBV2 combines with J gene TRBJ1-1; TRBD1 agrees at 8 bases. The trim removed 5 bases at V and 2 bases at J, leaving 4 bases unmatched. Germline loops: CDR1 SNHLY, CDR2 FYNNEI. The CDR3 sequence is 14 residues long. DNA of the CDR3: TGTGCCAGCAGTTCCGGGACAGGTAACACTGAAGCTTTCTTT. As protein: CASSSGTGNTEAFF.

This chain connects TRBV10-3 to TRBJ2-1, with TRBD2 identical over 8 bases. The CDR3 totals 15 residues. Germline lookup yields CDR1 ENHRY and CDR2 SYGVKD. The V gene end was trimmed by 7 bases and the J gene end by 7 bases; junction bases not matched to a gene: 12. The CDR3 here is CAINQIAGSKNEQFF. The CDR3 coding sequence is TGTGCCATCAATCAGATAGCGGGATCAAAAAATGAGCAGTTCTTC.

V gene TRBV5-1 combines with J gene TRBJ1-1; D gene unclear. This CDR3 is built from 14 residues. Trimming cost V 4 bases and J 0 bases, with 10 bases left between them. Germline V gene data show CDR1 as SGHRS and CDR2 as YFSETQ. The chain's CDR3 is CASSPGVLNTEAFF. CDR3 DNA sequence: TGCGCCAGCAGCCCCGGGGTCCTGAACACTGAAGCTTTCTTT.

The chain recombines TRBV5-6 with TRBJ2-1; TRBD2 aligns across 7 bases. This CDR3 is 16 amino acids long. The V segment lost 4 bases and the J segment 4 bases; nucleotides outside the gene matches: 11. Germline V gene data show CDR1 as SGHDT and CDR2 as YYEEEE. The CDR3 here is CASSPPMGEGYNEQFF. The CDR3, as DNA: TGTGCCAGCAGCCCACCGATGGGGGAGGGTTACAATGAGCAGTTCTTC.

This sequence joins TRBV6-1 and TRBJ1-4, with a weak D call TRBD1 (5 bases). Germline V lookup: CDR1 MNHNS, CDR2 SASEGT. There are 15 residues in the CDR3. V gave up 2 bases and J gave up 1 base, with 8 bases separating them. CDR3 coding DNA: TGTGCCAGCAGTGAATGGGGCGGAACTAATGAAAAACTGTTTTTT. Amino acid sequence: CASSEWGGTNEKLFF.

The rearrangement uses TRBV19 and TRBJ2-1; TRBD2 aligns across 8 bases. Germline-derived CDR1 and CDR2 are LNHDA and SQIVND (reference sequence). The CDR3 runs 15 residues. V trimming: 3 bases; J trimming: 4 bases; junction bases outside the gene matches: 5. CDR3 loop: CASSIAAGAYNEQFF. The CDR3 DNA follows: TGTGCCAGTAGTATTGCAGCGGGGGCATACAATGAGCAGTTCTTC.

The V call is TRBV5-1, the J call TRBJ2-7; weak D call: TRBD2 (6 bases). Trimming stripped 3 bases from V and 3 bases from J, with 19 bases between. This CDR3 region has 16 residues. Germline values: CDR1 SGHRS, CDR2 YFSETQ. The CDR3: CASSSFPGGTNYEQYF. The CDR3 DNA follows: TGCGCCAGCAGCTCCTTTCCCGGGGGAACTAACTACGAGCAGTACTTC.

This chain connects TRBV6-6 to TRBJ1-1; tentative D call: TRBD1 (5 bases). V dropped 7 bases and J dropped 4 bases, with 13 bases sitting between them. CDR3 length: 13 amino acids. The germline V gene has CDR1 MNHNY and CDR2 SVGAGI (reference sequence). The CDR3 sequence: CASNLGVGTEAFF. For the CDR3, the DNA is TGTGCCAGCAATCTAGGGGTTGGCACTGAAGCTTTCTTT.

This chain joins TRBV9 and TRBJ2-2; TRBD1 matches 7 bases. The CDR3 runs 15 residues. V lost 1 base to trimming and J lost 5 bases; unmatched junction nucleotides: 5. Germline lookup yields CDR1 SGDLS and CDR2 YYNGEE. Here the CDR3 DNA reads TGTGCCAGCAGCGTAAGGGGACAGAGAACCGGGGAGCTGTTTTTT. Its protein is CASSVRGQRTGELFF.

The J gene is TRBJ1-5, the V gene TRBV27; 7 positions agree with TRBD1. With V trimmed by 8 bases and J by 3 bases, 10 bases remained unmatched. Germline V CDR1 and CDR2: MNHEY, SMNVEV (reference sequence). This CDR3 has 15 amino acids. DNA for the CDR3: TGTGCCAGCGCCCGGAGGGACAGCCACAATCAGCCCCAGCATTTT. Its protein product is CASARRDSHNQPQHF.

This rearrangement joins TRBV4-3 to TRBJ1-1, with D possibly matching TRBD1 (6 bases). From germline, CDR1 is LGHNA and CDR2 YSLEER. The ends were cut back, 0 bases at V and 0 bases at J, with 17 bases in the middle. The CDR3 loop spans 18 amino acids. The CDR3 sequence: CASSQDHGGEKMNTEAFF. DNA for the CDR3: TGCGCCAGCAGCCAAGATCATGGGGGCGAAAAAATGAACACTGAAGCTTTCTTT.

The chain carries TRBV14 and TRBJ2-5; the match to TRBD1 covers 8 bases. Trimming cost V 2 bases and J 4 bases; bases outside gene matches: 6. In germline, CDR1 is SGHDN, CDR2 FVKESK. This CDR3 has 15 amino acids. The chain's CDR3 is CASSQLTGGRETQYF. As DNA, the CDR3 is TGTGCCAGCAGCCAACTTACAGGGGGGAGAGAGACCCAGTACTTC.

This chain uses TRBV7-3 with TRBJ2-2, with 7 bases matching TRBD2. The CDR3 runs to 15 residues. The germline V gene has CDR1 SGHTA and CDR2 FQGTGA. V lost 6 bases to trimming and J lost 4 bases; unmatched junction nucleotides: 8. CDR3 sequence: CASSEGEGFTGELFF. The CDR3 nucleotides read TGTGCCAGCAGTGAAGGGGAGGGGTTCACCGGGGAGCTGTTTTTT.

This rearrangement joins TRBV7-9 to TRBJ1-2, with D perhaps TRBD1 (6 bases). The CDR3 runs to 14 residues. The V gene lost 7 bases and the J gene lost 7 bases, with 19 bases spanning the gap. Germline CDR1 and CDR2: SEHNR and FQNEAQ (reference sequence). CDR3 sequence: CASTPGPGVPGYTF. The CDR3 DNA is TGTGCCAGCACCCCCGGGCCAGGGGTTCCTGGCTACACCTTC.

The chain employs TRBV19 and TRBJ1-5; tentative D call: TRBD1 (5 bases). This CDR3 is built from 15 residues. CDR1 LNHDA and CDR2 SQIVND come from the germline V gene (reference sequence). V lost 4 bases to trimming and J lost 9 bases, with 19 bases between them. CDR3: CASSTPRGTGRPQHF. Written as DNA, the CDR3 is TGTGCCAGTAGTACCCCCCGGGGGACGGGACGGCCCCAGCATTTT.

The chain couples TRBV11-3 to TRBJ2-3; weak D call: TRBD1 (5 bases). Deletions cut 4 bases from V and 0 bases from J, with 14 bases between. Looked up from germline, CDR1 is SGHNT and CDR2 is YENEEA. This CDR3 is built from 16 residues. The DNA of the CDR3 is TGTGCCAGCAGCTACGGTGCAGGGTCAAGCACAGATACGCAGTATTTT. Translated, it gives CASSYGAGSSTDTQYF.

The chain uses TRBV29-1 and TRBJ2-5; 10 bases match TRBD2. Germline V gene sequence: CDR1 SQVTM, CDR2 ANQGSEA. This CDR3 region has 15 residues. The V segment lost 4 bases and the J segment 9 bases; nucleotides outside the gene matches: 14. Here the CDR3 reads CSVGDLGLAAGAQYF. The CDR3 DNA sequence: TGCAGCGTTGGGGACCTAGGACTAGCGGCCGGGGCCCAGTACTTC.

This clone was counted a few times. The chain carries TRBV5-4 and TRBJ1-1; D is unresolved. In germline, CDR1 is SGHNT, CDR2 YYREEE (reference sequence). The CDR3 has 13 amino acids. Deletions cut 1 base from V and 2 bases from J, with 6 bases between. The CDR3 region is CASSLTTNTEAFF. CDR3 bases: TGTGCCAGCAGCTTGACAACAAACACTGAAGCTTTCTTT.

The chain couples TRBV7-3 to TRBJ1-1; 7 bases agree with TRBD1. Trimming cost V 5 bases and J 5 bases; bases outside gene matches: 8. The CDR3 extends over 14 amino acids. Germline V gene data show CDR1 as SGHTA and CDR2 as FQGTGA. CDR3 amino acids: CASSITGVQTEAFF. DNA for the CDR3: TGTGCCAGCAGCATTACAGGGGTTCAAACTGAAGCTTTCTTT.

The chain is built from TRBV5-6 and TRBJ1-1; D might be TRBD1 (5 bases). This CDR3 has 15 amino acids. CDR1 and CDR2 from the germline V gene are SGHDT and YYEEEE. Deletions cut 1 base from V and 0 bases from J, with 10 bases between. The CDR3 DNA reads TGTGCCAGCAGCTTGCGACAGACATTGAACACTGAAGCTTTCTTT. Residues: CASSLRQTLNTEAFF.

The chain is built from TRBV19 and TRBJ2-7; 11 bases line up with TRBD2. Germline V gene data show CDR1 as LNHDA and CDR2 as SQIVND (reference sequence). This CDR3 is 16 amino acids long. Germline trimming cut 5 bases from V and 5 bases from J; bases unmatched to any gene: 11. The CDR3 loop is CASSQGGTSGRDEQYV. DNA of the CDR3: TGTGCCAGTAGTCAAGGCGGCACTAGCGGGAGAGACGAGCAGTACGTC.

The V and J genes are TRBV5-1 and TRBJ1-2, with 7 positions matching TRBD1. In germline, CDR1 is SGHRS, CDR2 YFSETQ. This CDR3 region has 15 residues. V gave up 2 bases and J gave up 0 bases; unmatched junction bases: 4. The CDR3 DNA sequence: TGCGCCAGCAGCTTCTTACAGGGGACTAACTATGGCTACACCTTC. Amino acids: CASSFLQGTNYGYTF.

The CDR3 nucleotides read TGCGCCAGCAGCCCGGGGACAGGAGCTAACTATGGCTACACCTTC. Protein: CASSPGTGANYGYTF. The rearrangement joins TRBV5-1 to TRBJ1-2; TRBD1 matches at 8 bases. The V and J ends lost 4 bases and 0 bases, in that order; junction bases with no gene match: 5. The CDR3 has 15 residues. The germline CDR1 and CDR2 sequences are SGHRS and YFSETQ.